By share, the clone carrying this T cell receptor beta chain counts as medium-sized. The target antigen is unknown. The protocol was immunoSEQ multiplex PCR, while the TCRdb copy is restricted to in-frame clones and leaves out a portion. Of about 66,000 clones listed, around 79% are singletons. This record belongs to a study of vaccination effects on CD4 cells after COVID-19. J was trimmed by 0 bases and V by 0 bases; bases with no gene match: 4. From germline, CDR1 is MGHRA and CDR2 YSYEKL. The CDR3 runs 16 residues. Isolating CD4+ T cells followed more than eight days of culture. The participants, recipients of two vaccine doses, got either BNT162b2 or mRNA-1273. Negative nucleocapsid antibody tests before and after vaccination confirmed no previous SARS-CoV-2 infection.

The genes are TRBV4-1 and TRBJ2-7; 8 bases agree with TRBD1. Specimen: CD4+ T cells from PBMCs cultured without peptide, collected after COVID-19 vaccination. The origin of this receptor is a human donor who received a COVID-19 vaccine. The CDR3 loop reads CASSQDRDRTSYEQYV. Here the CDR3 DNA reads TGCGCCAGCAGCCAAGATCGGGACAGGACCTCCTACGAGCAGTACGTC.